The next 14 T cell receptor beta chains were all read from a single sample in a study of blood T cell repertoires in COVID-19. Libraries were prepared by immunoSEQ multiplex PCR; TCRdb keeps only in-frame clonotypes and omits some of them. This table has 200,000 to 250,000 clones, more than 65% appearing once. The material sequenced was peripheral blood. Receptor source: a woman aged 40-49 years with active or convalescent COVID-19.

The chain joins TRBV4-1 to TRBJ2-6, with a tentative D call TRBD1 (5 bases). Germline V gene data show CDR1 as MGHRA and CDR2 as YSYEKL. The CDR3 covers 20 residues. Trimming removed 1 base from V and 0 bases from J, with 19 bases in between. CDR3 DNA: TGCGCCAGCAGCCAAGTTGGAGAGACAGTATCAATCTCTGGGGCCAACGTCCTGACTTTC. Its protein is CASSQVGETVSISGANVLTF.

This chain connects TRBV14 to TRBJ2-6; perhaps TRBD1 as D (5 bases). Deletions cut 4 bases from V and 10 bases from J, with 14 bases between. The CDR3 loop spans 14 amino acids. Germline-derived CDR1 and CDR2 are SGHDN and FVKESK. The CDR3: CASSLTDIRNVLTF. The CDR3 bases are TGTGCCAGCAGCCTAACGGACATTAGGAACGTCCTGACTTTC.

V usage is TRBV11-2 and J usage is TRBJ2-2; 11 bases fit TRBD2. Trimming at V came to 5 bases and at J to 6 bases, leaving 5 bases not matched to a gene. The CDR3 is made up of 15 amino acids. CDR1 is SGHAT, CDR2 FQNNGV, per germline. CDR3 DNA: TGTGCCAGCAGCATTAGCGGGGGGGCCCCCGGGGAGCTGTTTTTT. Protein: CASSISGGAPGELFF.

The chain joins TRBV12-5 to TRBJ1-6, with D hard to call. V lost 5 bases and J lost 8, with 13 bases in between. The CDR3 consists of 14 residues. Germline V gives CDR1 LGHNT, CDR2 FRNRAP. CDR3 in DNA: TGTGCTAGTGGTCTCTCGGGAAGGTATTCACCCCTCCACTTT. Its protein product is CASGLSGRYSPLHF.

The chain carries TRBV14 and TRBJ2-7; tentatively, D is TRBD2 (5 bases). Trimming left V 3 bases short and J 3 bases short, with 9 bases between. Germline loops: CDR1 SGHDN, CDR2 FVKESK. CDR3 length: 13 residues. This CDR3 reads CASSQFRGYEQYF. CDR3 nucleotide sequence: TGTGCCAGCAGCCAGTTCCGGGGCTACGAGCAGTACTTC. Full variable domain (rest looked up from reference TRBV14 and TRBJ2-7): EAGVTQFPSHSVIEKGQTVTLRCDPISGHDNLYWYRRVMGKEIKFLLHFVKESKQDESGMPNNRFLAERTGGTYSTLKVQPAELEDSGVYFCASSQFRGYEQYFGPGTRLTVT.

This chain joins TRBV11-2 and TRBJ1-6, with a tentative D call TRBD1 (5 bases). Trimming took 6 bases from V and 7 from J, leaving 16 bases between them. The CDR3 runs 15 residues. CDR1 SGHAT and CDR2 FQNNGV come from the germline V gene. The chain's CDR3 is CASRLLTGRNSPLHF. The CDR3 DNA reads TGTGCCAGCAGACTCTTAACAGGTAGAAATTCACCCCTCCACTTT.

The chain joins TRBV6-5 to TRBJ1-2; TRBD1 is a possible D gene (6 bases). The ends were cut back, 0 bases at V and 8 bases at J, with 13 bases in the middle. CDR3 length: 14 amino acids. Looked up from germline, CDR1 is MNHEY and CDR2 is SVGAGI. The CDR3 nucleotides read TGTGCCAGCAGTTACTCTTCGGGAGGGGGAGGCTACACCTTC. It yields the protein CASSYSSGGGGYTF.

This rearrangement joins TRBV7-9 to TRBJ1-2; 8 bases are a match to TRBD1. Germline V gene sequence: CDR1 SEHNR, CDR2 FQNEAQ (reference sequence). This CDR3 region has 15 residues. J was trimmed by 7 bases and V by 5 bases; bases with no gene match: 12. The CDR3 bases are TGTGCCAGCAGCCCCGGGACAGGAGTTAATCTTGGCTACACCTTC. This codes for CASSPGTGVNLGYTF.

In DNA form, the CDR3 reads TGTGCCAGCAGCTTAGCGAGGACAGGGGAGAGGATGAACACTGAAGCTTTCTTT. As protein: CASSLARTGERMNTEAFF. This sequence joins TRBV11-2 and TRBJ1-1, with 9 bases aligning to TRBD1. The CDR3 sequence is 18 residues long. Unmatched junction bases numbered 9, after V lost 1 base and J lost 0 bases. Per germline, CDR1 SGHAT and CDR2 FQNNGV. Supplemented by reference TRBV11-2 and TRBJ1-1, the full variable domain reads EAGVAQSPRYKIIEKRQSVAFWCNPISGHATLYWYQQILGQGPKLLIQFQNNGVVDDSQLPKDRFSAERLKGVDSTLKIQPAKLEDSAVYLCASSLARTGERMNTEAFFGQGTRLTVV.

This clone has only one observation. The V and J genes are TRBV27 and TRBJ2-7, with TRBD1 identical over 9 bases. CDR1 MNHEY and CDR2 SMNVEV come from the germline V gene (reference sequence). CDR3 length equals 14 residues. J gave up 5 bases and V 7 bases, and 9 bases lay outside the gene matches. The CDR3 protein is CASKPGQGSHEQYF. The DNA for the CDR3 is TGTGCCAGCAAACCGGGACAGGGTTCCCACGAGCAGTACTTC.

The J gene is TRBJ2-1, the V gene TRBV7-2; D perhaps matches TRBD2 (5 bases). There are 13 residues in the CDR3. V was trimmed by 2 bases and J by 7 bases, leaving 9 bases between them. Germline lookup yields CDR1 SGHTA and CDR2 FQGNSA. The CDR3 loop is CASSLSGWNEQFF. The CDR3 DNA reads TGTGCCAGCAGCTTATCGGGATGGAATGAGCAGTTCTTC.

This rearrangement joins TRBV10-3 to TRBJ1-1; 12 positions match TRBD1. Trimming took 5 bases from V and 1 from J; bases not matched to a gene: 11. The CDR3 is 18 amino acids. Per the germline V gene, CDR1 is ENHRY and CDR2 is SYGVKD. CDR3 DNA sequence: TGTGCCATCAGTAACACTCTCGGGACAGGGGGCGCGAACACTGAAGCTTTCTTT. Encoded protein: CAISNTLGTGGANTEAFF.

The chain carries TRBV12-5 and TRBJ1-4; tentative D call: TRBD1 (6 bases). The CDR3 covers 18 residues. Germline loops: CDR1 LGHNT, CDR2 FRNRAP. With 0 bases removed from V and 3 bases from J, the gap between germline ends came to 17 bases. CDR3 sequence reads: CASGLVWPDGQSNEKLFF. The CDR3 DNA follows: TGTGCTAGTGGTTTGGTTTGGCCCGACGGACAGTCTAATGAAAAACTGTTTTTT.

This clone was found once. The V gene is TRBV7-9, the J gene TRBJ1-1; D perhaps matches TRBD1 (6 bases). The CDR3 is 13 residues long. Germline V CDR1 and CDR2: SEHNR, FQNEAQ (reference sequence). Trimming took off 3 bases at V and 1 base at J, with 6 bases between the two ends. The CDR3 DNA reads TGTGCCAGCAGCTTGGACAGGAACACTGAAGCTTTCTTT. Residues: CASSLDRNTEAFF.